The clone carrying this TCR beta chain showed up just a few times. These data belong to a study of blood T cell repertoires in COVID-19. Across the study: Both acute and convalescent COVID-19 samples were obtained from the United States, Italy and Spain.

V trimming: 7 bases; J trimming: 3 bases; junction bases outside the gene matches: 12. Germline lookup yields CDR1 WNHNN and CDR2 SYGVQD (reference sequence). CDR3 length equals 18 residues. Clones were read by immunoSEQ multiplex PCR, and TCRdb kept only the in-frame ones, dropping some. The sample shows some 150,000 clones, around nine tenths of them seen only once. Sequenced input: peripheral blood. The sequence was obtained from a man between 65 and 85 years old with acute or convalescent COVID-19. This chain links TRBV10-1 with TRBJ2-6; 10 nucleotides match TRBD2. CDR3 loop: CASNPGLAPSSGANVLTF. In nucleotides, the CDR3 is TGCGCCAGCAACCCGGGACTAGCGCCTTCGAGTGGGGCCAACGTCCTGACTTTC.